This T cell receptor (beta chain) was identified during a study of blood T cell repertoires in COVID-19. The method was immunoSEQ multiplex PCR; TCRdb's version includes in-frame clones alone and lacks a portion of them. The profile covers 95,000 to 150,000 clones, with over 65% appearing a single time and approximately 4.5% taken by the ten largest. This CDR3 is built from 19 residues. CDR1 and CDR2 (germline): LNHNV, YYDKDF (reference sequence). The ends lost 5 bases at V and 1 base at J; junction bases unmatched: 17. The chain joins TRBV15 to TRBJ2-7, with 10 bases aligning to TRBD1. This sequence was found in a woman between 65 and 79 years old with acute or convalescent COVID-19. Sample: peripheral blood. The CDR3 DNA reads TGTGCCACCAGCCGTAAAGCCGGGACAGGGGCCCAGGGTTCCTACGAGCAGTACTTC. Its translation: CATSRKAGTGAQGSYEQYF.